The entry below describes one T cell receptor (beta chain). The specificity of this receptor is unknown. No base quality values were provided; no much bigger clone lies one nucleotide off. In total, approximately 700 healthy bone marrow donors made up the cohort. All cohort members were sampled while nominally healthy, although unrecorded immune exposures were likely present. The donor tested CMV seronegative and was one of the 352 seronegative cohort members. Every donor gave a peripheral blood sample, and the peripheral blood mononuclear cells from that sample were used for TCR beta sequencing. The Qiagen DNeasy Blood Extraction Kit was used to extract genomic DNA from the blood cell samples. The data were obtained in a study of cytomegalovirus exposure and HLA in healthy donors (TCRdb year 2017). Study-level background: An earlier analysis of roughly 500 of the donors reported 250 to 300 Gb of sequence data and about 100 million unique TCR beta sequences from roughly 200 million T cells. To study patterns of TCR occurrence, a later analysis re-analyzed previously published TCR beta repertoires from around 700 donors and added high-resolution HLA genotyping. Approximately 300 gigabases of sequencing data and around 80 million unique TCR sequences made up an early release that covered 500 to 650 HLA-typed donors. Using immunosequencing, the study profiled T cell repertoires from about 620 subjects and related those repertoires to cytomegalovirus serostatus. Rather than drawing on any new phenotypic data, the later analysis identified candidate immune exposures from TCR beta sequences and the way those sequences occurred across donors. Among the roughly 410 genotyped donors, about 85% belonged to the genetic ancestry cluster associated with self-reported Caucasian donors. Genome-wide SNP genotypes for about 55% of the roughly 670 donors were used in a later genetic analysis, which treated that subset as a discovery cohort. Typing coverage differed by locus: A, B, C, DRB1 and DQB1 were typed in about 629-630 donors, DQA1 in 500 to 550, DPA1 in around 610, and DPB1 in just under 490. All discovery cohort repertoires had been generated on a single sequencing platform. Both class I and class II loci were covered by HLA typing, at four-digit resolution. The study was designed to test whether signatures of past pathogen exposure could be identified by cataloging public T cell receptors. Donor age, sex, ethnicity and CMV serostatus were compiled alongside the repertoire data. On average, over 200,000 unique TCR beta nucleotide sequences were sequenced per donor among fewer than 500 genotyped donors of the cohort, with approximately 18% of those sequences being non-productive. Because of strong linkage in the cohort, roughly 5 DR-DQ haplotypes were treated as single units for association and clustering. To predict cytomegalovirus infection status, the study combined high-throughput TCR immunosequencing, statistical association of individual TCRs with disease status, and machine learning. In addition to the first cohort of 666 subjects, a separate validation cohort of 120 different subjects was used. An earlier analysis of 587 of the donors used high-throughput TCR beta sequencing to judge whether each TCR beta V gene segment behaved as functional or pseudogenic.

The CDR1 and CDR2 encoded by the germline V gene are SGHTA and FQGTGA. Trimming removed 5 bases from V and 5 bases from J; the gene matches leave 14 bases unexplained. Spanning cysteine to phenylalanine, the CDR3 consists of 17 amino acids. CDR3 DNA is the only sequence kept; it has 51 bases, read in frame from the first base. Libraries came from the immunoSEQ multiplex PCR assay. A mixture of 60 forward primers for TCR Vbeta segments and 13 reverse primers for TCR Jbeta segments was used in the multiplex PCR. A multiplex PCR assay on genomic DNA amplified the CDR3 region of rearranged TCR beta genes. Amplified TCR beta libraries were sequenced as 87-base-pair reads on the Illumina HiSeq System. Processing in the source paper ran as follows. In a later analysis, 77 million or so unique TCR beta chains were counted across the 650 to 700 repertoires, and roughly 9.9 million of these chains were shared by at least two donors. Raw reads were error-corrected and collapsed into unique sequences with a nearest-neighbor algorithm that merged closely related sequences to remove PCR and sequencing errors. To assign V, D and J gene segments, CDR3 sequences were aligned to IMGT reference sequences. For a sequence to be retained, at least a six-nucleotide match to both a V gene segment and a J gene segment was required. A rearrangement counted as productive if the CDR3 had no stop codons and remained in frame with V and J, and every other rearrangement counted as non-productive. Following IMGT convention, CDR3 was defined as the stretch from the second conserved V-encoded cysteine to the conserved J-encoded phenylalanine. In an earlier analysis of roughly 580 of the donors, sequences lacking an unambiguous match to a single V gene segment were excluded. In an earlier analysis of about 590 of the donors, a V segment was called functional when productive rearrangements were above 56.7%, and segregating when the standard deviation between donors exceeded 5%. To diagnose cytomegalovirus status from the catalog of TCR beta chain sequences, a statistical classification framework was built. A later analysis assigned V and J genes by comparing TCR nucleotide sequences with IMGT/GENE-DB human TR gene sequences. The TCRdist pipeline was used in a later analysis to assign CDR3 sequences and most-parsimonious VDJ recombination scenarios. In a later analysis, each TCR beta chain was defined by its CDR3 amino acid sequence together with its V-gene family, and reads without a unique V-gene family were excluded. As a way to deal with suspected cross-contamination and a sequencing artifact, a later analysis dropped approximately 590 nucleotide sequences that were highly shared and had low generation probability. For each public chain, a later analysis derived a clonal expansion index from normalized ranks of inferred template counts within each repertoire. In a later analysis, generation probabilities were computed using a VDJ recombination model fitted to out-of-frame rearrangements, and the results were checked against IGoR. Hypergeometric tests were used in a later analysis to score TCR-TCR, TCR-HLA and TCR-CMV co-occurrence, with a repertoire-size bias correction applied to the TCR pairs. In a later analysis, false discovery rates were estimated by permuting HLA or CMV assignments 20 times. In a later analysis, co-occurring TCRs were grouped with DBSCAN, and TCRdist sequence similarity was added when clustering was performed within HLA-allele-positive subsets. Repertoires with fewer than 30,000 or more than 120,000 public chains, plus five repertoires with anomalous nucleotide sharing, were excluded from co-occurrence clustering. Entries here come from immuneACCESS through TCRdb and include only in-frame sequences with V and J called. Some clones fail to appear in such tables; in the studies checked, an unresolved V gene covers under half of the shortfall, and the cause of the remainder is unknown. The DNA gave D and trimming, while V, J and clone size come from that table. Here the sample has 120,000 to 150,000 clones; approximately 70% occur a single time. The ten top clones hold 1% to 1.5% of the sample.

The full study reports these points: V-gene and J-gene trimming of TCR beta chains was associated with a missense DCLRE1C variant in a later genetic analysis, and the association was replicated in an independent cohort. Sequencing depth was assumed to be roughly uniform across donors in the presence/absence analyses, though that assumption may not hold. In a later analysis, some 18,000 TCR beta sequences were associated with specific HLA alleles at a false discovery rate of 0.05. Broadly in line with IMGT annotations, most TCR beta V segments showed up in productive rearrangements about 87% or about 30% of the time in an earlier analysis of roughly 590 of the donors. Approximately 18 rarely observed V segments, including chromosome 9 orphons, were excluded from the earlier analysis of a few hundred of the donors because counts were too low. The authors suggested that the approach could potentially be generalized to other disease states and immunological phenotypes. Compared with equally common non-associated chains, HLA-associated TCR beta chains in a later analysis were more clonally expanded and had lower generation probabilities. According to a later analysis, parvovirus B19, influenza, CMV and Epstein-Barr virus appeared linked to several top co-occurrence clusters. A further reported finding was that TCR beta sequences accurately predicted the HLA-A and HLA-B alleles for most subjects in the first cohort. Only TCR beta chains were sequenced in this cohort, and the absence of alpha or paired-chain data limited detectable features. Because the 87-base-pair reads could not distinguish some IMGT-functional V segments, including TRBV6-2 and TRBV6-3, those segments were excluded. According to a later analysis, most CMV-associated TCR beta chains appeared to be HLA-restricted, and the HLA associations seemed to be driven largely by CMV exposure. CMV serostatus was the only immune exposure information available for the cohort. A cluster of highly shared sequence variants was judged likely to represent a technical artifact of the sequencing pipeline. In a later analysis, the rate of TCR association differed among HLA loci, with DRB1 alleles having the most associated TCRs and HLA-C alleles having the fewest. Linkage disequilibrium might explain the correlated functional status among segregating V segments, but an unknown experimental factor could not be excluded. Because HLA typing was missing for some donors at each locus, association tests included only the typed subset. A total of 150 to 200 TCR beta chains were listed by the study as associated with cytomegalovirus. Compared with the roughly 670-donor mean, donors in an Asian-associated ancestry cluster had fewer N-insertions in productive TCRs, according to a later genetic analysis. Most TCR sequences were observed very rarely across donors, whereas some public TCRs were present in many individuals. Strong co-occurrence of HLA alleles, especially DR and DQ, made assigning TCR associations to individual alleles difficult. A few of the identified cytomegalovirus-associated TCR beta chains were confirmed in vitro to be specific for cytomegalovirus antigens. The classifier was reported to diagnose cytomegalovirus status with high specificity and sensitivity in both the original and validation cohorts.

This sequence was found in a woman in her thirties or forties in good health and CMV-seronegative. Recombination joined TRBV7-3 with TRBJ2-5, with 10 middle bases fitting TRBD2. Sequencing used PBMCs. The DNA sequence follows: TGTGCCAGCAGCCCAGGGTTAAGCGGGGGGGCCGGGGAGACCCAGTACTTC. Translation gives CASSPGLSGGAGETQYF. Reference TRBV7-3 and TRBJ2-5 genes cover what lies past the CDR3, so the full variable domain is GAGVSQTPSNKVTEKGKYVELRCDPISGHTALYWYRQSLGQGPEFLIYFQGTGAADDSGLPNDRFFAVRPEGSVSTLKIQRTERGDSAVYLCASSPGLSGGAGETQYFGPGTRLLVL.